Shown below are 20 T cell receptor beta chains from a single sample sequenced in a study of prognosis after radiotherapy for stage I lung cancer. Template was genomic DNA; TCR beta CDR3 amplified in two multiplex PCR rounds. Primers targeting each individual TRBV and TRBJ gene were applied in first-round PCR. TCRdb fed the multiplex PCR reads into MiXCR, producing one record per CDR3 protein. The table records roughly 14,000 distinct CDR3 sequences, approximately 30% of them present only once. This material consisted of PBMCs, taken before or after stereotactic body radiation therapy (not recorded which). Receptors were obtained from a donor older than 45 with non-small cell lung cancer.

By frequency in the sample, this clonotype is medium-sized. V is TRBV3-1 and J is TRBJ2-7, with no clear D. The germline V and J ends were trimmed by 2 bases and 1 base, with 0 bases remaining between them. CDR3 length: 11 amino acids. Germline values: CDR1 LGHDT, CDR2 YNNKEL (reference sequence). The CDR3 DNA sequence: TGTGCCAGCAGCCAATCCTACGAGCAGTACTTC. Protein product: CASSQSYEQYF.

This clonotype occurred many times. J is TRBJ2-4 and V is TRBV6-5, with 7 bases aligning to TRBD1. V lost 0 bases and J lost 7; bases outside the gene matches: 3. Germline V lookup: CDR1 MNHEY, CDR2 SVGAGI. There are 14 residues in the CDR3. The CDR3, as DNA: TGTGCCAGCAGTTACTCCGGGACAGCCAACATTCAGTACTTC. Residues: CASSYSGTANIQYF.

This clonotype was found many times. This chain links TRBV20-1 with TRBJ2-5, with 8 bases matching TRBD2. J gave up 1 base and V 5 bases, and 9 bases lay outside the gene matches. There are 15 residues in the CDR3. Germline V CDR1 and CDR2: DFQATT, SNEGSKA (reference sequence). CDR3 residues: CSAEGTGGVQETQYF. Written as DNA, the CDR3 is TGCAGTGCTGAAGGGACGGGGGGGGTCCAAGAGACCCAGTACTTC.

About this clonotype: A read error may account for a junction end that differs from germline. The chain uses TRBV19 and TRBJ1-2; D unresolved. Germline V gene lookup returns CDR1 LNHDA and CDR2 SQIVND (reference sequence). The CDR3 extends over 15 amino acids. CDR3: CASSIGRRGNYGYTF. The CDR3 bases are TGTGCCAGTAGTATAGGTAGGAGAGGAAACTATGGCTACACGTTC.

This clonotype has at least ten counts. The chain is built from TRBV12-3 or TRBV12-4 and TRBJ1-4, with 8 bases matching TRBD1. The CDR3 loop spans 16 amino acids. V lost 6 bases to trimming and J lost 6 bases; unmatched junction nucleotides: 12. CDR3 loop: CASRKTSGGEDEKLFF. The CDR3 region has the DNA TGTGCCAGCAGAAAAACTTCAGGGGGCGAGGATGAAAAACTGTTTTTT.

V and J are TRBV19 and TRBJ2-3, with TRBD2 identical over 7 bases. Trimming took 6 bases from V and 5 from J; bases not matched to a gene: 11. CDR1 is LNHDA, CDR2 SQIVND, per germline (reference sequence). The CDR3 length is 15 residues. CDR3 sequence: CASSTSAWGGDTQYF. In DNA form, the CDR3 reads TGTGCCAGTAGCACCTCCGCATGGGGGGGAGATACGCAGTATTTT.

This clonotype was detected many times. The chain employs TRBV7-8 and TRBJ2-5; D tentatively fits TRBD1 or TRBD2 (6 bases each). The germline gives CDR1 SGHVS, CDR2 FQNEAQ. The CDR3 is 17 residues long. Trimming left V 1 base short and J 3 bases short, with 18 bases between. CDR3 sequence: CASSLDESVGGEETQYF. Written as DNA, the CDR3 is TGTGCCAGCAGCTTAGATGAGTCTGTGGGGGGCGAAGAGACCCAGTACTTC.

Many counts were recorded for this clonotype. The V and J genes are TRBV2 and TRBJ2-7; TRBD2 matches 9 bases. Germline trimming cut 6 bases from V and 2 bases from J; bases unmatched to any gene: 8. This CDR3 has 15 amino acids. The germline CDR1 and CDR2 sequences are SNHLY and FYNNEI. The CDR3 bases are TGTGCCAGCAGCTGGGGCGCGGGAGGGCCCTACGAGCAGTACTTC. It translates to CASSWGAGGPYEQYF.

This clonotype was seen ten or more times. The chain combines TRBV2 with TRBJ1-2, with TRBD1 as a possible D gene (5 bases). The ends were cut back, 8 bases at V and 4 bases at J, with 8 bases in the middle. The CDR3 is 11 amino acids. Germline assignment: CDR1 SNHLY and CDR2 FYNNEI. The CDR3 spells CASYGGYGYTF. In DNA form, the CDR3 reads TGTGCCAGCTACGGGGGCTATGGCTACACCTTC.

On this clonotype: A read error is possible here, since a much larger clone lies one base away. The J gene is TRBJ1-1, the V gene TRBV7-2; 9 bases fit TRBD1. Unmatched junction bases numbered 14, after V lost 5 bases and J lost 4 bases. Germline loops: CDR1 SGHTA, CDR2 FQGNSA. This CDR3 has 17 residues. The DNA of the CDR3 is TGTGCCAGCAGCCAGAGATCGCCGGGACAGGGTTCCACTGAAGCTTTCTTT. It is translated as CASSQRSPGQGSTEAFF.

The chain joins TRBV6-2 or TRBV6-3 to TRBJ2-1; D perhaps matches TRBD2 (6 bases). Deletions cut 9 bases from V and 4 bases from J, with 13 bases between. Germline V gene lookup returns CDR1 MNHEY and CDR2 SVGEGT. The CDR3 consists of 13 residues. CDR3 region: CASSLSGYNEQFF. The CDR3, as DNA: TGTGCCAGTAGCCTTAGCGGATACAATGAGCAGTTCTTC.

In its sample, this clonotype ranks as medium-sized. This chain connects TRBV27 to TRBJ1-2; possibly TRBD1 for D (5 bases). V was shortened by 6 bases and J by 7 bases, with 15 bases between the two germline ends. The CDR3 is 13 residues long. From germline, CDR1 is MNHEY and CDR2 SMNVEV (reference sequence). CDR3 sequence (DNA): TGTGCCAGCAGACAATCAGGGTTGAGTGGCTACACCTTC. Translation gives CASRQSGLSGYTF.

This clonotype was seen at least ten times. The rearrangement uses TRBV18 and TRBJ2-1; a possible D gene is TRBD2 (6 bases). The CDR3 covers 15 residues. With 1 base removed from V and 0 bases from J, the gap between germline ends came to 7 bases. The germline V gene encodes CDR1 KGHSH and CDR2 LQKENI. CDR3 region: CASSPLADSYNEQFF. For the CDR3, the DNA is TGTGCCAGCTCACCACTAGCGGACTCCTACAATGAGCAGTTCTTC. The full variable domain, its missing parts supplied by reference TRBV18 and TRBJ2-1, is NAGVMQNPRHLVRRRGQEARLRCSPMKGHSHVYWYRQLPEEGLKFMVYLQKENIIDESGMPKERFSAEFPKEGPSILRIQQVVRGDSAAYFCASSPLADSYNEQFFGPGTRLTVL.

By share of the sample, this clonotype is medium-sized. The J gene is TRBJ1-5, the V gene TRBV6-4; D gene ambiguous. V was pared by 6 bases and J by 7 bases, with 16 bases between. CDR1 is MRHNA, CDR2 SNTAGT, per germline. The CDR3 spans 14 residues. CDR3 sequence (DNA): TGTGCCAGCAGCCGGAGCGGGGTTGGCCAGCCCCAGCATTTT. Amino acids: CASSRSGVGQPQHF.

This clonotype was counted many times. The chain links TRBV5-6 to TRBJ2-5, with 11 bases matching TRBD2. Trimming cost V 4 bases and J 6 bases; bases outside gene matches: 8. The germline CDR1 and CDR2 sequences are SGHDT and YYEEEE. The CDR3 is 15 residues long. In DNA, the CDR3 is TGTGCCAGCAGCGTGGGACTAGCGGCGAGGAAGACCCAGTACTTC. Protein product: CASSVGLAARKTQYF.

This clonotype appeared many times. The CDR3 region has the DNA TGCAGCGTTCTTTTAGCGGGTAGCTCCTACAATGAGCAGTTCTTC. Encoded protein: CSVLLAGSSYNEQFF. The rearrangement uses TRBV20-1 and TRBJ2-1; 7 bases are shared with TRBD2. Germline V lookup: CDR1 DFQATT, CDR2 SNEGSKA (reference sequence). CDR3 length equals 15 residues.

A word on this clonotype: A far larger clone is only one base removed, so a read error is likely. The rearrangement links TRBV12-3 or TRBV12-4 to TRBJ1-6; perhaps TRBD1 as D (5 bases). The DNA end is a closer match to TRBJ1-1, so the J assignment may be wrong. CDR3 length: 12 amino acids. The CDR3 spells CASSWTCIEAFF. CDR3 bases: TGTGCCAGCAGCTGGACATGTATTGAAGCTTTCTTT.

By its share, this clonotype is medium-sized. V gene TRBV6-1 combines with J gene TRBJ2-2, with 11 bases identical to TRBD2. In germline, CDR1 is MNHNS, CDR2 SASEGT. The ends lost 0 bases at V and 10 bases at J; junction bases unmatched: 13. The CDR3 consists of 18 residues. The CDR3 DNA reads TGTGCCAGCAGTGAAGCTTTTGCTAGCGGGAGGAAACACTTGGAGCTGTTTTTT. This codes for CASSEAFASGRKHLELFF.

This clonotype is classed as medium-sized. The chain uses TRBV28 and TRBJ1-2; D possibly corresponds to TRBD1 (5 bases). CDR1 MDHEN and CDR2 SYDVKM come from the germline V gene. The CDR3 is 13 amino acids. Trimming cost V 8 bases and J 3 bases, with 13 bases left between them. The CDR3 nucleotides read TGTGCCAGCCACCCAGACAGCTACTATGGCTACACCTTC. Protein sequence: CASHPDSYYGYTF.

This clonotype is medium-sized. The chain joins TRBV27 to TRBJ1-6; 9 bases line up with TRBD1. Germline V gene data show CDR1 as MNHEY and CDR2 as SMNVEV (reference sequence). The CDR3 runs to 16 residues. The junction had 14 bases not matched to a gene; V was cut back by 3 bases and J by 14 bases. This CDR3 is CASSFTGTGINWALHF. For the CDR3, the DNA is TGTGCCAGCAGTTTCACCGGGACAGGGATTAATTGGGCCCTCCACTTT.